These T cell receptor beta chains were read from a single sample in a study of blood T cell repertoires in COVID-19. Sequencing used immunoSEQ multiplex PCR; TCRdb keeps in-frame clones, though not all of them. The sample includes approximately 280,000 clones, roughly 86% seen only once; the top ten take around 2.4%. The sample taken for sequencing was PBMCs or T cells enriched from blood (not recorded which). The origin of the receptors is a woman younger than 35 who had recovered from COVID-19. Each CDR3 is given with its conserved first and last residue. The order of the fields is V gene, clone size, D gene, J gene, CDR3 protein, CDR3 DNA. A D gene is named only where the DNA matches it firmly. Size values are once, few and many counts, or a class for expanded clones, and some rows have none.

TRBV6-5	.	.	TRBJ1-5	CASALGGPEQPQHF	TGTGCCAGCGCTCTGGGGGGGCCGGAGCAGCCCCAGCATTTT
TRBV7-8	.	TRBD2	TRBJ2-7	CASSSSGLSNRDEQYF	TGTGCCAGCAGCTCCTCGGGACTATCAAATAGAGACGAGCAGTACTTC
TRBV19	.	.	TRBJ1-4	CASSTSDEKLFF	TGTGCCAGTAGTACCTCCGATGAAAAACTGTTTTTT
TRBV6-1	many	TRBD2	TRBJ2-2	CASSETSGDTGELFF	TGTGCCAGCAGTGAGACTAGCGGGGACACCGGGGAGCTGTTTTTT
TRBV28	.	.	TRBJ2-7	CASRFANAPTYEQYF	TGTGCCAGCAGATTCGCTAACGCTCCTACCTACGAGCAGTACTTC
TRBV5-6	.	.	TRBJ2-2	CASSHPGFSPGELFF	TGTGCCAGCAGCCACCCGGGATTCAGTCCCGGGGAGCTGTTTTTT
TRBV15	.	.	TRBJ2-3	CATSRDGTRGDTQYF	TGTGCCACCAGCAGAGACGGGACCAGGGGAGATACGCAGTATTTT
TRBV7-9	.	TRBD2	TRBJ2-1	CASSLLAGGPTMTQFF	TGTGCCAGCAGCCTTCTAGCGGGAGGTCCAACAATGACGCAGTTCTTC
TRBV7-2	.	TRBD1	TRBJ1-1	CASSLQGANIEAFF	TGTGCCAGCAGCTTACAGGGGGCGAACATTGAAGCTTTCTTT
TRBV29-1	.	.	TRBJ1-2	CSVLTDVYGYTF	TGCAGCGTTTTGACAGACGTCTATGGCTACACCTTC
TRBV9	.	.	TRBJ1-6	CASRSSSYNSPLHF	TGTGCCAGCAGATCGAGCTCCTATAATTCACCCCTCCACTTT
TRBV14	.	.	TRBJ2-3	CASSRGADTQYF	TGTGCCAGCAGCCGGGGGGCAGATACGCAGTATTTT
TRBV5-4	.	TRBD2	TRBJ2-5	CASSAATSGSGETQYF	TGTGCCAGCAGCGCAGCTACTAGCGGGAGCGGTGAGACCCAGTACTTC
TRBV27	.	.	TRBJ1-3	CASSPLDSGNTIYF	TGTGCCAGCAGCCCACTTGACTCTGGAAACACCATATATTTT
TRBV19	.	TRBD1	TRBJ2-3	CASSGLDREPTDTQYF	TGTGCCAGTAGTGGATTGGACAGGGAACCCACAGATACGCAGTATTTT
TRBV3-1/TRBV3-2	.	TRBD2	TRBJ2-3	CASSQAGTSVDTQYF	TGTGCCAGCAGCCAAGCCGGGACTAGCGTTGATACGCAGTATTTT
TRBV9	.	.	TRBJ2-3	CASSGGGTDTQYF	TGTGCCAGCAGCGGGGGGGGCACAGATACGCAGTATTTT
TRBV7-2	.	.	TRBJ1-1	CASSLGGYSTEAFF	TGTGCCAGCAGCTTAGGAGGGTACAGCACTGAAGCTTTCTTT
TRBV27	.	.	TRBJ2-7	CASNTKGPSSYEQYF	TGTGCCAGCAATACAAAGGGGCCGAGCTCCTACGAGCAGTACTTC
TRBV5-4	.	TRBD2	TRBJ2-1	CASSPGLAKGSYNEQFF	TGTGCCAGCAGCCCAGGACTAGCGAAAGGATCCTACAATGAGCAGTTCTTC
TRBV6-2/TRBV6-3	.	TRBD2	TRBJ2-7	CASSQTSGVREQYF	TGTGCCAGCAGCCAGACTAGCGGGGTGAGGGAGCAGTACTTC
TRBV28	.	TRBD1	TRBJ1-4	CASAEDRGDEKLFF	TGTGCCAGTGCCGAAGACAGGGGAGATGAAAAACTGTTTTTT
TRBV28	few	.	TRBJ1-4	CASSSYVGNEKLFF	TGTGCCAGCAGTTCCTACGTGGGCAATGAAAAACTGTTTTTT